Detailed here is one T cell receptor beta chain. The data were taken from a study of blood T cell repertoires in COVID-19. Across the whole study: T cells, B-cell-depleted T cells, or PBMCs provided the cDNA or gDNA that served as material.

CDR3 length: 13 residues. CDR1 is SGHRS, CDR2 YFSETQ, per germline. Losses at the gene ends were 0 bases for V and 8 bases for J; bases not matched to a gene: 2. Original data processing: Reference gene primer amplification yielded estimated nucleated cell counts. The table came from immunoSEQ multiplex PCR; TCRdb's copy has only in-frame clones and leaves some out. V and J calls and clone size follow that table, whereas D and trimming were derived from the DNA. The table lists more than 35,000 clones, roughly 69% of them singletons. Sequencing was carried out using peripheral blood. This chain joins TRBV5-1 and TRBJ1-2, with 9 bases aligning to TRBD1. The sequence was collected from an elderly man with acute or convalescent COVID-19. This CDR3 is CASSLGTGEGYTF. CDR3 DNA: TGCGCCAGCAGCTTGGGGACAGGGGAAGGCTACACCTTC.